The T cell receptor beta chain described here comes from a study of beta chain features in type 1 diabetes. Study-level findings and limits: Researchers reported that naive, central memory and Treg TCRB repertoires appeared more similar in patients than in healthy donors.

Every isolated RNA sample was fully reverse transcribed, so sequencing captured expressed TCRB transcripts. The repertoire was sequenced with immunoSEQ multiplex PCR; TCRdb's copy has only in-frame clones and lacks some. The sample contains 240,000 or so clones, 25% to 30% of which appear only once. Germline lookup yields CDR1 SGHVS and CDR2 FNYEAQ. The CDR3 loop spans 16 amino acids. Trimming took 2 bases from V and 2 from J, leaving 14 bases between them. Remarks on this clone: Its antigen is not known.

Sequenced sample: central memory CD4+ T cells from blood. The clonotype was recovered from a man aged 25 to 45 in good health. The chain recombines TRBV7-6 with TRBJ2-3; D may be TRBD2 (6 bases). As DNA, the CDR3 is TGTGCCAGCAGCTTACTTGGGAGCGGGTTCACAGATACGCAGTATTTT. It specifies CASSLLGSGFTDTQYF.